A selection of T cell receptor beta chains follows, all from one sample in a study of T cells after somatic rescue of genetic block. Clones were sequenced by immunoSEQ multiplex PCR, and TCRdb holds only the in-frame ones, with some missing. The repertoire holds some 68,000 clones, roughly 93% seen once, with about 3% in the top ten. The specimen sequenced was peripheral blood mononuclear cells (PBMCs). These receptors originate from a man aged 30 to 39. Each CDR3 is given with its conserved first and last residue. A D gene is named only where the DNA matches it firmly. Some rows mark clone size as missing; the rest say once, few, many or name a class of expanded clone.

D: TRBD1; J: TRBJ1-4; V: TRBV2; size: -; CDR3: CASSALEGANEKLFF; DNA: TGTGCCAGCAGTGCCCTAGAGGGGGCGAATGAAAAACTGTTTTTT
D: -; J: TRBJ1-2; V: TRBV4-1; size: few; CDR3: CASSQGWTAAYGYTF; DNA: TGCGCCAGCAGCCAAGGGTGGACCGCGGCTTATGGCTACACCTTC
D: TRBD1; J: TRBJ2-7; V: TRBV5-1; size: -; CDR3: CASGQGAHEQYF; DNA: TGCGCCAGCGGACAGGGGGCTCACGAGCAGTACTTC
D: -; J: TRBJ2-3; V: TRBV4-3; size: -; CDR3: CASSQDRLDTQYF; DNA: TGCGCCAGCAGCCAAGACCGCTTGGATACGCAGTATTTT
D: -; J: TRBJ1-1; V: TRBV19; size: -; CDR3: CASSIDQTGPPFNTEAFF; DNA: TGTGCCAGTAGTATAGATCAGACAGGCCCACCTTTCAACACTGAAGCTTTCTTT
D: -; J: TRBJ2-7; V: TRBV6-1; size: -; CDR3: CASSEARDWTAYEQYF; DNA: TGTGCCAGCAGTGAAGCGCGGGACTGGACTGCCTACGAGCAGTACTTC
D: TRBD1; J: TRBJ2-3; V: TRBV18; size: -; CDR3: CASSPRGQGLSDTQYF; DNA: TGTGCCAGCTCACCTCGGGGACAGGGTCTTTCAGATACGCAGTATTTT
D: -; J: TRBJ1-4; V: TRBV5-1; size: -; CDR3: CASSLDRELNEKLFF; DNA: TGCGCCAGCAGCTTGGATCGAGAACTAAATGAAAAACTGTTTTTT
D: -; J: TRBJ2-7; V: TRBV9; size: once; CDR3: CASSRGSAAYEQYF; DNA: TGTGCCAGCAGTCGGGGGAGCGCCGCCTACGAGCAGTACTTC
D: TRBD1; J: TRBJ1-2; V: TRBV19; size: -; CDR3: CASSRQGTYGYTF; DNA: TGTGCCAGTAGCCGACAGGGGACCTATGGCTACACCTTC
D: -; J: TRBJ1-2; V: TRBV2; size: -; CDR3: CASSGEDGYYGYTF; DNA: TGTGCCAGCAGTGGGGAGGACGGATACTATGGCTACACCTTC
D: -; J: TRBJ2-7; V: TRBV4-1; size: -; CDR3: CASSRDRQASYEQYF; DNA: TGCGCCAGCAGCCGAGACAGACAGGCCTCCTACGAGCAGTACTTC
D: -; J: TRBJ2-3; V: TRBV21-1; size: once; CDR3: CASGTPGLAASTDTQYF; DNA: TGTGCCAGCGGGACTCCGGGACTAGCGGCTAGCACAGATACGCAGTATTTT
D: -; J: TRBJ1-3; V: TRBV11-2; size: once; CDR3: CASSSRTSSGNTIYF; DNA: TGTGCCAGCAGCTCTCGGACTAGCTCTGGAAACACCATATATTTT
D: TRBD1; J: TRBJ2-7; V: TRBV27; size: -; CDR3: CASSLTTGFTYEQYF; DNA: TGTGCCAGCAGTTTAACGACAGGGTTTACCTACGAGCAGTACTTC
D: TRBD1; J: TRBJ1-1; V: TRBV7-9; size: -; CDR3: CASSWGQMNTEAFF; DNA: TGTGCCAGCAGCTGGGGACAGATGAACACTGAAGCTTTCTTT
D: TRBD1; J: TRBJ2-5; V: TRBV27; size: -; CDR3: CASSLGQGGLTETQYF; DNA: TGTGCCAGCAGTCTGGGACAGGGCGGGTTGACAGAGACCCAGTACTTC
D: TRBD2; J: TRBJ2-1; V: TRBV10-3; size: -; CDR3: CAISGLAGVNEQFF; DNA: TGTGCCATCAGTGGACTAGCGGGAGTCAATGAGCAGTTCTTC
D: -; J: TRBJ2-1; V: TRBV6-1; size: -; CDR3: CASRERPLSYNEQFF; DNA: TGTGCCAGCAGAGAGCGCCCACTATCCTACAATGAGCAGTTCTTC
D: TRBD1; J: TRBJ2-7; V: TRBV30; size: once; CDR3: CAWSVRDRLSYEQYF; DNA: TGTGCCTGGAGTGTCCGGGACAGGTTATCCTACGAGCAGTACTTC
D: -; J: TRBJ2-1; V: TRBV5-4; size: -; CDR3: CASSLYNEQFF; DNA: TGTGCCAGCAGCCTTTACAATGAGCAGTTCTTC
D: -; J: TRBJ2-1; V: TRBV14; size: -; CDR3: CASSHFETPGRYYNEQFF; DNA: TGTGCCAGCAGCCATTTCGAAACTCCGGGACGGTACTACAATGAGCAGTTCTTC
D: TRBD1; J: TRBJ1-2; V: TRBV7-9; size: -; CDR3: CASSLGAGGNGYTF; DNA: TGTGCCAGCAGCTTGGGGGCAGGGGGCAACGGCTACACCTTC
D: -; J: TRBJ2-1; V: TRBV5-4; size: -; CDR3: CASSQTRLDEQFF; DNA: TGTGCCAGCAGCCAGACTAGGTTAGATGAGCAGTTCTTC
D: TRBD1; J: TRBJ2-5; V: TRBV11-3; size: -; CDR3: CASSLGQGAQETQYF; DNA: TGTGCCAGCAGCTTAGGCCAGGGGGCGCAGGAGACCCAGTACTTC
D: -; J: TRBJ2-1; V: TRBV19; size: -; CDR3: CASSTLGGSYNEQFF; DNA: TGTGCCAGTAGTACCCTAGGGGGGAGCTACAATGAGCAGTTCTTC
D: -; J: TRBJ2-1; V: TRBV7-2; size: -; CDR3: CASSIQGLFRSYNEQFF; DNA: TGTGCCAGCAGCATACAAGGACTCTTTCGTTCCTACAATGAGCAGTTCTTC
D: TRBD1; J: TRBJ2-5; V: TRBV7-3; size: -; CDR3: CASSYGTEETQYF; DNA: TGTGCCAGCAGCTACGGGACAGAAGAGACCCAGTACTTC
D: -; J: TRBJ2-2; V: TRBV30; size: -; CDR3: CAWSRTTGELFF; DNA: TGTGCCTGGAGTCGGACCACCGGGGAGCTGTTTTTT
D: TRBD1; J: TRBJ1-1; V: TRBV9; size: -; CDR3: CASSSHRGVGAFF; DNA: TGTGCCAGCAGTTCACACAGGGGCGTTGGAGCTTTCTTT
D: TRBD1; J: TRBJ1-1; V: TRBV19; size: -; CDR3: CASSNRGGTEAFF; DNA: TGTGCCAGTAGTAACAGGGGAGGGACTGAAGCTTTCTTT
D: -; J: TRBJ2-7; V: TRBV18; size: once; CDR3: CASSPRGRETYEQYF; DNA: TGCGCCAGCTCACCCAGAGGACGGGAGACTTACGAGCAGTACTTC
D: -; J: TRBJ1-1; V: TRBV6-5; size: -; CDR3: CASSYSRGGGTEAFF; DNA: TGTGCCAGCAGTTACTCTCGGGGGGGTGGCACTGAAGCTTTCTTT
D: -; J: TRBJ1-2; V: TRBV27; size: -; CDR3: CASSQGRGGGYTF; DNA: TGTGCCAGCAGTCAAGGGCGGGGGGGAGGCTACACCTTC
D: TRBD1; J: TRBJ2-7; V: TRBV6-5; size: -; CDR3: CASSYGTGISYEQYF; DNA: TGTGCCAGCAGTTACGGGACAGGTATATCCTACGAGCAGTACTTC
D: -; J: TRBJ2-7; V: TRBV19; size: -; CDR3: CASSIGNGDEQYF; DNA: TGTGCCAGTAGTATAGGTAACGGGGACGAGCAGTACTTC
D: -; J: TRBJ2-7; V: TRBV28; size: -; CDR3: CATHGGGGLDEQYF; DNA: TGTGCCACCCATGGAGGCGGGGGCCTCGACGAGCAGTACTTC
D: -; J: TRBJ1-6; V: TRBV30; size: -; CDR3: CAWSQLFLGVYSPLHF; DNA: TGTGCCTGGAGTCAACTGTTCTTGGGGGTGTACTCACCCCTCCACTTT
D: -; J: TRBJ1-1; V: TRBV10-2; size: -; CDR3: CASSPANTEAFF; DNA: TGCGCCAGCAGTCCCGCGAACACTGAAGCTTTCTTT
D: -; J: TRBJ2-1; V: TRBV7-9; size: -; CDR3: CASSLGNSGGTDEQFF; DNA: TGTGCCAGCAGCTTAGGGAACAGTGGGGGGACGGATGAGCAGTTCTTC
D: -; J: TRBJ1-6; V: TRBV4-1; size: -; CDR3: CASSQGAQGGTVSPLHF; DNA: TGCGCCAGCAGCCAAGGGGCACAGGGAGGAACGGTTTCACCCCTCCACTTT
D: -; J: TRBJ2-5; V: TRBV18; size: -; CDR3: CASSSSGNQETQYF; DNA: TGTGCCAGCTCATCATCAGGGAATCAAGAGACCCAGTACTTC
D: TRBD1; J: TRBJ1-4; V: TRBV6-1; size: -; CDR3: CASRKQGWNEKLFF; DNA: TGTGCCAGCAGGAAACAGGGGTGGAATGAAAAACTGTTTTTT
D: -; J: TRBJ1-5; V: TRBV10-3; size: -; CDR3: CAISDSNQPQHF; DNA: TGTGCCATCAGTGACAGCAATCAGCCCCAGCATTTT
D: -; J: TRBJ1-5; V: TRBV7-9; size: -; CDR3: CASSLATTGGEPQHF; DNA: TGTGCCAGCAGCTTAGCAACGACGGGGGGCGAGCCCCAGCATTTT
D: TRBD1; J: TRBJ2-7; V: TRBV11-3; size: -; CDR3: CASSPQGTALYEQYF; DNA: TGTGCCAGCAGCCCCCAGGGGACAGCACTCTACGAGCAGTACTTC